The clone carrying this T cell receptor (beta chain) came up a few times. Its matching antigen is unknown. This sample stems from a study of human T cells and chemical hapten exposure. Separate cDNA molecules received unique molecular identifiers, which the library attached to them. TCRdb reprocessed the RACE reads with MiXCR, giving one entry per CDR3 protein. The data contain 180,000 or so distinct CDR3 sequences, approximately 29% of them singletons. Findings and caveats of the study: Versus controls, significantly more large CDR3 similarity clusters arose from expanded TCRs.

This CDR3 comprises 13 residues. Germline V gene sequence: CDR1 DFQATT, CDR2 SNEGSKA (reference sequence). V was clipped by 5 bases and J by 5 bases, with 15 bases between them. Time point reported: pre-sensitization, week 0. Noted treatment: therapeutic diphenylcyclopropenone sensitization with weekly scalp DPC. Blood was drawn before each patch test was applied. Sample: whole blood, taken in connection with sensitization to the hapten diphenylcyclopropenone (DPC). This sequence was found in a woman younger than 45 with alopecia areata. Some clones in this sample may be carry-over from other donors' samples. The gene calls are TRBV20-1 and TRBJ2-5, with no clear D. The CDR3: CSAVDIAPETQYF. CDR3 bases: TGCAGTGCTGTAGACATAGCCCCCGAGACCCAGTACTTC.